Listed below are T cell receptor beta chains from one sample, sequenced in a study of shared clonotypes between healthy human individuals. Produced via immunoSEQ multiplex PCR; TCRdb's table is partial and in-frame only. The sample has under 650,000 clones, roughly 95% seen once. Sequenced material: naive CD4+ T cells sorted from blood. The receptors derive from a woman in her thirties in good health. CDR3s include the opening cysteine and the closing phenylalanine or tryptophan. A D gene is named only where the DNA matches it firmly. Expanded clones are given a class, and other clones once, few, many or no size at all.

v_gene	len	d_gene	j_gene	abundance	CDR3nt	CDR3aa
TRBV7-6	17	TRBD2	TRBJ2-1	.	TGTGCCAGCAGCTTAGGGACTAGCACTCGTAAAAACAATGAGCAGTTCTTC	CASSLGTSTRKNNEQFF
TRBV15	13	.	TRBJ2-7	.	TGTGCCACCAGCAGAGTGCAAGACGCCCCGCAGTACTTC	CATSRVQDAPQYF
TRBV29-1	14	TRBD1	TRBJ1-1	.	TGCAGCGTTAGGGTCGGGGGACAGGGCCCTGAAGCTTTCTTT	CSVRVGGQGPEAFF
TRBV5-1	14	.	TRBJ2-3	.	TGCGCCAGCAGCGACGGAGGGAGCACAGATACGCAGTATTTT	CASSDGGSTDTQYF
TRBV6-5	14	.	TRBJ2-7	.	TGTGCCAGCAGTTACTTGGGACCTAACTACGAGCAGTACTTC	CASSYLGPNYEQYF
TRBV5-5	16	.	TRBJ1-3	.	TGTGCCAGCAGCTATCGGACAGCAGGCTCTGGAAACACCATATATTTT	CASSYRTAGSGNTIYF
TRBV28	17	.	TRBJ2-1	.	TGTGCCAGCAGTTTTGCCCGAGCGGGTGGCTCCTACAATGAGCAGTTCTTC	CASSFARAGGSYNEQFF
TRBV7-2	15	TRBD2	TRBJ2-1	.	TGTGCCAGCAGCTCTACTAGCGGGAGGGACAATGAGCAGTTCTTC	CASSSTSGRDNEQFF
TRBV7-6	17	TRBD1	TRBJ1-5	.	TGTGCCAGCAGACAAGGGACAGGGGACTCCAGCAATCAGCCCCAGCATTTT	CASRQGTGDSSNQPQHF
TRBV21-1	10	.	TRBJ2-2	.	TGTGCCAGCCGACGGGGGGAGCTGTTTTTT	CASRRGELFF
TRBV9	15	.	TRBJ2-3	.	TGTGCCAGCACCCCCGCTAGCGTGGGCACAGATACGCAGTATTTT	CASTPASVGTDTQYF
TRBV5-1	14	TRBD1	TRBJ2-1	.	TGCGCCAGCAGCTTAGGGTCAGGGGGTAATGAGCAGTTCTTC	CASSLGSGGNEQFF
TRBV28	16	TRBD2	TRBJ2-2	once	TGTGCCAGCAGTTCCGAAGGGACTAGCGGGAGGGGGGAGCTGTTTTTT	CASSSEGTSGRGELFF
TRBV18	14	.	TRBJ2-2	.	TGTGCCAGCTCACCGGGACAATTGCCCGGGGAGCTGTTTTTT	CASSPGQLPGELFF
TRBV6-4	18	TRBD2	TRBJ2-1	.	TGTGCCAGCAGTGAGACTAGCGGGAGGGCCCGAATTTGCAATGAGCAGTTCTTC	CASSETSGRARICNEQFF
TRBV2	15	.	TRBJ1-5	once	TGTGCCAGCACCAGAACAGGGTTTGGCAATCAGCCCCAGCATTTT	CASTRTGFGNQPQHF
TRBV9	16	.	TRBJ2-3	.	TGTGCCAGCAGCCCGACCCACCAGATTCCCCCTTTTACGCAGTATTTT	CASSPTHQIPPFTQYF
TRBV6-1	13	TRBD2	TRBJ2-5	once	TGTGCCAGCAGAGCGGGAGGGGTGGAGACCCAGTACTTC	CASRAGGVETQYF
TRBV6-6	12	.	TRBJ2-7	.	TGTGCCAGCAGTTCCCCCCTAGACGAGCAGTACTTC	CASSSPLDEQYF
TRBV4-1	14	.	TRBJ1-1	.	TGCGCCAGCAGTCTAGTCTGGGAAAACACTGAAGCTTTCTTT	CASSLVWENTEAFF
TRBV7-9	11	.	TRBJ2-5	.	TGTGCCAGCAGCTTAGGTGTTAACCAGTACTTC	CASSLGVNQYF
TRBV5-4	17	.	TRBJ2-6	.	TGTGCCAGCAGCTGGTTAGGGACGGTCTCTGGGGCCAACGTCCTGACTTTC	CASSWLGTVSGANVLTF
TRBV6-5	15	.	TRBJ1-3	.	TGTGCCAGCAGTTACTCGGGGTTTGTTGGAAACACCATATATTTT	CASSYSGFVGNTIYF
TRBV10-2	13	TRBD1	TRBJ2-7	.	TGCGCCAGCAAAGGACAGGGGGCGGTGGGGCAGTACTTC	CASKGQGAVGQYF
TRBV6-1	15	.	TRBJ2-7	.	TGTGCCAGCAGTGGGGCGACAGGAAAGGCCTACGAGCAGTACTTC	CASSGATGKAYEQYF
TRBV9	12	.	TRBJ2-2	once	TGTGCCAGCAGCACCTACACCGGGGAGCTGTTTTTT	CASSTYTGELFF
TRBV7-1	13	.	TRBJ2-7	.	TGTGCCAGCAGCTCCGAAGGGGTCGGAGAGCAGTACTTC	CASSSEGVGEQYF
TRBV5-4	17	TRBD2	TRBJ2-5	.	TGTGCCAGCAGCTTGGGGCGAGGGACTAGCGGGAGGGAGACCCAGTACTTC	CASSLGRGTSGRETQYF
TRBV28	14	.	TRBJ1-1	few	TGTGCCAGCAGTTTAACCCGGAGGAACACTGAAGCTTTCTTT	CASSLTRRNTEAFF
TRBV28	17	TRBD1	TRBJ1-4	.	TGTGCCAGCGCAAGCGGGCAGGGGGCGCGAGGTGGGGAAAAACTGTTTTTT	CASASGQGARGGEKLFF
TRBV5-1	16	TRBD2	TRBJ2-7	.	TGCGCCAGCAGCACGTCCGGGACTAGCGGGATATACGAGCAGTACTTC	CASSTSGTSGIYEQYF
TRBV18	15	.	TRBJ2-3	.	TGTGCCAGCTCACCACTAGCGGATAACACAGATACGCAGTATTTT	CASSPLADNTDTQYF
TRBV7-9	13	.	TRBJ2-7	.	TGTGCCAGCAGCTTTGGTATCTCCTACGAGCAGTACTTC	CASSFGISYEQYF
TRBV5-1	15	TRBD2	TRBJ2-1	.	TGCGCCAGCAGCTGGGCCATGACTAGCACCAATGAGCAGTTCTTC	CASSWAMTSTNEQFF
TRBV7-9	15	TRBD2	TRBJ2-7	.	TGTGCCAGCAGCCTAGCGGGAATCTCTCCCTACGAGCAGTACTTC	CASSLAGISPYEQYF
TRBV5-4	14	.	TRBJ2-7	.	TGTGCCAGCAGCTTGGGAGGGTTTTCCTACGAGCAGTACTTC	CASSLGGFSYEQYF